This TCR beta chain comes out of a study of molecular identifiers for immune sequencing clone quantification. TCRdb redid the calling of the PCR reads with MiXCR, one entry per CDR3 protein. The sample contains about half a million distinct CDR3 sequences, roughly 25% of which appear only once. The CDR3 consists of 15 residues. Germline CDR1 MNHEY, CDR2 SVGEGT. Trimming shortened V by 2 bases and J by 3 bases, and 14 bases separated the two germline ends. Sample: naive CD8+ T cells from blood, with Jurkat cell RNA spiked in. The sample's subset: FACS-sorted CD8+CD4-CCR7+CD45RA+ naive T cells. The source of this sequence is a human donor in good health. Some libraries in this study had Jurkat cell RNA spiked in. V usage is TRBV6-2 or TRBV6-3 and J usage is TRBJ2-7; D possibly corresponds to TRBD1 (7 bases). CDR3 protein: CASSYGGGGDYEQYF. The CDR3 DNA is TGTGCCAGCAGTTACGGTGGAGGGGGCGACTACGAGCAGTACTTC.